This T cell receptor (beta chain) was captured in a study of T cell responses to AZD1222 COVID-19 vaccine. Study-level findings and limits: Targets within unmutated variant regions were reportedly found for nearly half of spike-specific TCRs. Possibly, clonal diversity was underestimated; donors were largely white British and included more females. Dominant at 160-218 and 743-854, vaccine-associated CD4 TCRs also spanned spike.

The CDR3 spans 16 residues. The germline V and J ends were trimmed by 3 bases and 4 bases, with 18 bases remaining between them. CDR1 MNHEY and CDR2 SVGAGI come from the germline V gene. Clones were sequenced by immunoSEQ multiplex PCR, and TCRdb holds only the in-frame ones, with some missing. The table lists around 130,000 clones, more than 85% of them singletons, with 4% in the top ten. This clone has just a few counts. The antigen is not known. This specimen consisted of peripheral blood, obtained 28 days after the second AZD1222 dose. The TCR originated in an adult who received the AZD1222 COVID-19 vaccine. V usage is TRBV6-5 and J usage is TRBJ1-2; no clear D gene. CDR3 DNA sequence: TGTGCCAGCAGTTATGGTCCGGGGAGCTTTGGCTATGGCTACACCTTC. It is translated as CASSYGPGSFGYGYTF.